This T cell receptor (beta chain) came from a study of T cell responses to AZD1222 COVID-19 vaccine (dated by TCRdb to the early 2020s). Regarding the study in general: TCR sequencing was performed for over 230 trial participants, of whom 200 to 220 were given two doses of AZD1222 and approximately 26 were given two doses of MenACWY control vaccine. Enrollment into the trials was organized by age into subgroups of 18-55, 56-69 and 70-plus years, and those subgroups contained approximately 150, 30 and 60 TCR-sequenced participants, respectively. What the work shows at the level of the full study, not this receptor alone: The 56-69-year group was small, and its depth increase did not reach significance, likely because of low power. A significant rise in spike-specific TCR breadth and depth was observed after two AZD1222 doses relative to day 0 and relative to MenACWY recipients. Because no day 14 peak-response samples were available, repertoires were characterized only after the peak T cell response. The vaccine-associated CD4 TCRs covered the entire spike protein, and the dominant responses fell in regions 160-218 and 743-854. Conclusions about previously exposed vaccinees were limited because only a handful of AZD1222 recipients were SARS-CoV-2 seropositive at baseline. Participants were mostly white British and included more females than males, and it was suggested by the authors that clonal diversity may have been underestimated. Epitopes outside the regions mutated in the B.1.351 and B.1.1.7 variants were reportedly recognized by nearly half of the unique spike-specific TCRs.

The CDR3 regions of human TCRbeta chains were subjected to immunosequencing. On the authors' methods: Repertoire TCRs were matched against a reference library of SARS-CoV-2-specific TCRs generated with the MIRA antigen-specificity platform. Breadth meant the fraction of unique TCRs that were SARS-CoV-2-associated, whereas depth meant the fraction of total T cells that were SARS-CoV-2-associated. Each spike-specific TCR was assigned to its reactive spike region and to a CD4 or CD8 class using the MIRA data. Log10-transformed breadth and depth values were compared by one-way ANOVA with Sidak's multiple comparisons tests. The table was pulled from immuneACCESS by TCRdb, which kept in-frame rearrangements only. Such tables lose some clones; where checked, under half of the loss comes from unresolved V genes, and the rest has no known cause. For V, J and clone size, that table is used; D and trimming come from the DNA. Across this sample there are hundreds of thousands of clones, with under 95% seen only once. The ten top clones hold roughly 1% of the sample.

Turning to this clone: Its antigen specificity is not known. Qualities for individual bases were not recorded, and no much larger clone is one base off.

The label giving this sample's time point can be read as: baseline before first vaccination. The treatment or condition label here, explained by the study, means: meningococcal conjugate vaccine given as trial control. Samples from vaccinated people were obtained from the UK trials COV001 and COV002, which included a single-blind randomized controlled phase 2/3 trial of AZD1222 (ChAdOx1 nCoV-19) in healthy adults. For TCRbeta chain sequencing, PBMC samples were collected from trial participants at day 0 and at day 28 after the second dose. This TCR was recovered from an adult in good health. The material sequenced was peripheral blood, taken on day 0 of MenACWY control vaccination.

This receptor carries the CDR3 CASSFRGFTEAFF. The nucleotide sequence is given as TGTGCCAGCAGTTTTAGAGGGTTTACTGAAGCTTTCTTT. The chain is encoded by TRBV12-3 or TRBV12-4 joined to TRBJ1-1; the D segment cannot be called with confidence. Trimming takes 3 bases from V and 5 bases from J, and the germline ends sit 10 bases apart. Including the terminal cysteine and phenylalanine, the CDR3 comprises 13 residues. Kept here is only the CDR3 DNA, which spans 39 bases and is read in frame from base 1.